The TCR beta chain under discussion was sequenced for a study of cytotoxic CD8 clonotypes in ibrutinib-treated CLL. Assay used: immunoSEQ multiplex PCR; TCRdb lists only in-frame clones, some missing. There are roughly 250,000 clones in the sample; roughly 70% occur only once, and just over 15% lies in the top ten. Per germline, CDR1 LNHDA and CDR2 SQIVND (reference sequence). Trimming removed 2 bases from V and 2 bases from J, with 12 bases in between. CDR3 length equals 15 residues. The material was PBMCs, obtained after 24 months of ibrutinib treatment. This TCR derives from a human donor with chronic lymphocytic leukemia. The chain joins TRBV19 to TRBJ1-2; no definite D call. The CDR3 sequence is CASSIRGDTNYGYTF. DNA of the CDR3: TGTGCCAGTAGTATAAGAGGAGACACGAACTATGGCTACACCTTC.